This T cell receptor beta chain was captured by sequencing in a study of blood T cell repertoires in COVID-19. In the study overall: Spain, Italy and the United States supplied samples that represented acute and convalescent COVID-19. PBMCs, B-cell-depleted T cells, or T cells were the source of the cDNA or gDNA that made up the material.

Germline V lookup: CDR1 SGHRS, CDR2 YFSETQ. V gave up 1 base and J gave up 1 base, with 11 bases separating them. This CDR3 has 15 residues. Original methodology: From reference gene primer amplification, estimates of nucleated cell counts were derived. The method was immunoSEQ multiplex PCR; TCRdb's version includes in-frame clones alone and lacks a portion of them. That table furnishes V, J and clone size, whereas the DNA furnished D and trimming. The sample includes some 70,000 clones, 80% to 90% of them seen just once. Sequenced input: peripheral blood. The clonotype comes from a human donor in a cohort sampled during active COVID-19. This chain uses TRBV5-1 with TRBJ1-1; D gene uncertain. The CDR3 sequence is CASSLQGGGNTEAFF. Written as DNA, the CDR3 is TGCGCCAGCAGCTTGCAAGGAGGCGGGAACACTGAAGCTTTCTTT. Based on the CDR3 plus reference TRBV5-1 and TRBJ1-1, the full variable domain is KAGVTQTPRYLIKTRGQQVTLSCSPISGHRSVSWYQQTPGQGLQFLFEYFSETQRNKGNFPGRFSGRQFSNSRSEMNVSTLELGDSALYLCASSLQGGGNTEAFFGQGTRLTVV.